This T cell receptor beta chain originates from a study of regulatory T cells in long-lasting Graves disease. The TCR library was prepared using RNA isolated from PBMCs. Trimming removed 0 bases from V and 3 bases from J, with 15 bases in between. CDR3 size: 16 residues. Looked up from germline, CDR1 is SGHTA and CDR2 is FQGNSA. TCRdb fed the reads into MiXCR, producing one record per CDR3 protein. Of 800 to 950 distinct CDR3 sequences in the sample, roughly 57% were seen once. The material was peripheral blood mononuclear cells (PBMCs), obtained with antithyroid drug treatment, in newly diagnosed or persistent Graves disease (not recorded which). This clonotype was obtained from a female donor with Graves disease. The chain uses TRBV7-2 and TRBJ2-7; D is ambiguous. CDR3 amino acids: CASSLAKDLGFYEQYF. CDR3 nucleotide sequence: TGTGCCAGCAGCTTAGCCAAGGACCTCGGCTTCTACGAGCAGTACTTC.